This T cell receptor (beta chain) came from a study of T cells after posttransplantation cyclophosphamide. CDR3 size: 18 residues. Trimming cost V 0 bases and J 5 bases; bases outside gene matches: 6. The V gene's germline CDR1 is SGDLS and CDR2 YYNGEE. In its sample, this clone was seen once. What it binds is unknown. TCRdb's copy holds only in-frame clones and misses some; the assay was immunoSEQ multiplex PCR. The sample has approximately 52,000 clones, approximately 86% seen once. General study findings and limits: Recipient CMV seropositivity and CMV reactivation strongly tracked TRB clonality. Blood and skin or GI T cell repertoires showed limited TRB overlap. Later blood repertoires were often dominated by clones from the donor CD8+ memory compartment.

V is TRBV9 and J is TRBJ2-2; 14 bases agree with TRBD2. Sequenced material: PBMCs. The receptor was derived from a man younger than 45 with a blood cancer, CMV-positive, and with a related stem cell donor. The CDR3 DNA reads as TGTGCCAGCAGCGTAGTTATGGGGACTAGCGGGAGTACCGGGGAGCTGTTTTTT. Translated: CASSVVMGTSGSTGELFF.